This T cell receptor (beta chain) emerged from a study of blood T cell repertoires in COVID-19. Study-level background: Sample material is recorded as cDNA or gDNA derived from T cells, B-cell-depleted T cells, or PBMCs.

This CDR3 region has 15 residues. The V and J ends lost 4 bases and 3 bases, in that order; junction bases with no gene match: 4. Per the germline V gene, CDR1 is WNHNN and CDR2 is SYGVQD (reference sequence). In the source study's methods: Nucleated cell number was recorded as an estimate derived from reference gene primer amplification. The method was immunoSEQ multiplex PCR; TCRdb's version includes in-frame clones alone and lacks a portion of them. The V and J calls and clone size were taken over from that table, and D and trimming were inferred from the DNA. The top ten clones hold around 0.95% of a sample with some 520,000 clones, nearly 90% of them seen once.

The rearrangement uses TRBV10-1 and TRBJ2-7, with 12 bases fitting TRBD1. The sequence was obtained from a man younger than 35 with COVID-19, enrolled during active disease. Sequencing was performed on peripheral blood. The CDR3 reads CASSAGTGGFYEQYF. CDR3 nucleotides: TGCGCCAGCAGTGCCGGGACAGGGGGCTTCTACGAGCAGTACTTC.